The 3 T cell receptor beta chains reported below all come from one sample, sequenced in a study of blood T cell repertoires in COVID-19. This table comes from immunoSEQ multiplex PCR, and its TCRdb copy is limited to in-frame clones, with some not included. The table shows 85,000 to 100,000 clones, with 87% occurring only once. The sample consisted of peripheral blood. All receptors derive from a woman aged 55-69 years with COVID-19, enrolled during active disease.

This CDR3 reads CASSRDRVGTEAFF. The CDR3 coding sequence is TGCGCCAGCAGCAGGGACAGGGTGGGCACTGAAGCTTTCTTT. The chain joins TRBV4-3 to TRBJ1-1; 9 bases are shared with TRBD1. CDR1 and CDR2 from the germline V gene are LGHNA and YSLEER. The CDR3 is 14 amino acids. Germline trimming cut 5 bases from V and 4 bases from J; bases unmatched to any gene: 5.

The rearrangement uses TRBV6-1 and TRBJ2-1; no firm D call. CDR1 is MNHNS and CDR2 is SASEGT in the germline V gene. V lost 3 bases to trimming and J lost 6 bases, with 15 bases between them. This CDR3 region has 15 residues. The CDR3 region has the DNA TGTGCCAGCAGTGAGGCGGCTGGCTCCCGCAATGAGCAGTTCTTC. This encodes CASSEAAGSRNEQFF.

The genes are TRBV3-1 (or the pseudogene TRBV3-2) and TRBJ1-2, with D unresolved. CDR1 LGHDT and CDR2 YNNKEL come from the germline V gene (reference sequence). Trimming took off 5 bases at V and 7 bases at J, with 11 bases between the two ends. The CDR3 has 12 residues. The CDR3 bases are TGTGCCAGCAGCGGGGAGGAGTTTGGCTACACCTTC. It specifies CASSGEEFGYTF.